This T cell receptor (beta chain) comes out of a study of monozygotic twins with inflammatory bowel disease. From the 5' RACE reads, TCRdb lists one entry per CDR3 protein and no DNA. In total, the table holds 300,000 to 400,000 distinct CDR3 sequences. Germline values: CDR1 MNHNS, CDR2 SASEGT. The CDR3 sequence is 14 residues long. The TCR originated in a human donor with ulcerative colitis or Crohn's disease, or a healthy co-twin of an affected twin (not recorded which). The chain is built from TRBV6-1 and TRBJ1-2; TCRdb's D call of TRBD1 is untestable without DNA. Sequenced: blood. CDR3 protein: CASSDSRTGIGYTF.